The 17 T cell receptor beta chains reported below all come from one sample, sequenced in a study of beta chain features in type 1 diabetes. The study, taken as a whole, reports: Type 1 diabetes patients showed a moderate but significant shortening of TCRB CDR3s in all four CD4+ subsets.

Of the isolated RNA, all was reverse transcribed, and so the sequenced material was expressed TCRB transcripts. Repertoires were generated with immunoSEQ multiplex PCR, while TCRdb's copy carries only in-frame clones and drops some. The table records 630,000 or so clones, roughly 13% of them present only once. The antigens of these receptors remain unknown. The material sequenced was naive CD4+ T cells from blood. The receptors originated from a man younger than 35 with type 1 diabetes.

CDR3 in amino acids: CASSPGTSGGLETQYF. CDR3 nucleotide sequence: TGTGCCAGCAGCCCCGGGACTAGCGGGGGGTTAGAGACCCAGTACTTC. This sequence joins TRBV4-2 and TRBJ2-5, with 15 bases aligning to TRBD2. V gave up 4 bases and J gave up 4 bases; unmatched junction bases: 4. This CDR3 is 16 amino acids long. CDR1 is LGHNA and CDR2 is YNFKEQ in the germline V gene.

This clone has only a few counts. The chain couples TRBV6-5 to TRBJ2-5; TRBD1 aligns across 8 bases. CDR3 size: 15 residues. Trimming cost V 3 bases and J 3 bases; bases outside gene matches: 6. Looked up from germline, CDR1 is MNHEY and CDR2 is SVGAGI. CDR3 in amino acids: CASSYGQGMKETQYF. CDR3 nucleotides: TGTGCCAGCAGTTATGGACAGGGAATGAAAGAGACCCAGTACTTC.

The V and J genes are TRBV30 and TRBJ2-3; no reliable D call. The ends were cut back, 0 bases at V and 7 bases at J, with 11 bases in the middle. CDR3 length: 13 amino acids. Germline CDR1 reads GTSNPN; CDR2 reads SVGIG (reference sequence). The CDR3 reads CAWSVLPGNTQYF. The CDR3 coding sequence is TGTGCCTGGAGTGTACTACCCGGCAATACGCAGTATTTT.

This clone has just a few counts. The rearrangement joins TRBV6-4 to TRBJ2-3, with 7 nucleotides matching TRBD2. V shed 5 bases and J 6 bases; nucleotides not matched to a gene: 8. This CDR3 is 14 amino acids long. Germline V CDR1 and CDR2: MRHNA, SNTAGT. The CDR3 DNA follows: TGTGCCAGCAGTCCCGGGACTAAATTTGATACGCAGTATTTT. Protein product: CASSPGTKFDTQYF.

This chain links TRBV4-3 with TRBJ2-3; D may match TRBD1 or TRBD2 (6 bases each). Per germline, CDR1 LGHNA and CDR2 YSLEER. The CDR3 has 16 amino acids. Trimming removed 3 bases at V and 2 bases at J, with 15 bases between. The CDR3 sequence: CASSQNPGDSTDTQYF. DNA of the CDR3: TGCGCCAGCAGCCAGAATCCAGGGGACTCCACAGATACGCAGTATTTT.

V and J are TRBV7-9 and TRBJ2-3, with D hard to call. Germline values: CDR1 SEHNR, CDR2 FQNEAQ (reference sequence). V lost 5 bases and J 1 base, leaving 19 bases between the germline ends. The CDR3 extends over 17 amino acids. In nucleotides, the CDR3 is TGTGCCAGCAGCCCAGCCCTGAAGCATCCCCGCACAGATACGCAGTATTTT. It yields the protein CASSPALKHPRTDTQYF.

This clone showed up many times. The same CDR3 is also encoded by other DNA sequences in this sample. This chain joins TRBV18 and TRBJ1-5; 10 bases are shared with TRBD1. Germline-derived CDR1 and CDR2 are KGHSH and LQKENI. J lost 2 bases, V lost 3 bases, and 1 base had no gene match. This CDR3 is 15 amino acids long. The CDR3 spells CASSPGTGGNQPQHF. The CDR3 nucleotides read TGTGCCAGCTCACCGGGGACAGGGGGCAATCAGCCCCAGCATTTT.

The table lists this clone with a few counts. The chain combines TRBV2 with TRBJ1-3, with D tentatively TRBD1 (5 bases). V shed 6 bases and J shed 4 bases, with 13 bases lying between them. Germline lookup yields CDR1 SNHLY and CDR2 FYNNEI. The length of the CDR3 is 14 residues. This chain's CDR3 is CASSLGLPGNTIYF. CDR3 DNA sequence: TGTGCCAGCAGCCTGGGACTGCCGGGAAACACCATATATTTT.

This clone was detected only a few times. The chain carries TRBV18 and TRBJ2-3, with D possibly matching TRBD1 (5 bases). There are 14 residues in the CDR3. The ends were cut back, 0 bases at V and 3 bases at J, with 7 bases in the middle. The germline V gene encodes CDR1 KGHSH and CDR2 LQKENI. The chain's CDR3 is CASSPPQGTDTQYF. The CDR3 region has the DNA TGTGCCAGCTCACCACCGCAGGGTACAGATACGCAGTATTTT.

The chain uses TRBV14 and TRBJ2-7; perhaps TRBD1 as D (5 bases). Trimming removed 1 base at V and 2 bases at J, with 18 bases between. CDR3 length: 17 residues. Germline lookup yields CDR1 SGHDN and CDR2 FVKESK. The CDR3 bases are TGTGCCAGCAGCCAAGCAGGCGACCAGGGCAGCGCCTACGAGCAGTACTTC. Its translation is CASSQAGDQGSAYEQYF.

This clone was picked up a small number of times. This chain links TRBV27 with TRBJ2-7, with D perhaps matching TRBD1 or TRBD2 (5 bases each). Germline values: CDR1 MNHEY, CDR2 SMNVEV (reference sequence). V lost 6 bases and J lost 5, with 23 bases in between. The CDR3 is 16 amino acids. CDR3 in amino acids: CASRQVSGPSRDEQYF. CDR3 nucleotide sequence: TGTGCCAGCAGGCAGGTCTCGGGGCCTAGCCGCGACGAGCAGTACTTC.

This clone has a handful of counts. The chain uses TRBV29-1 and TRBJ2-7; D is possibly TRBD1 (6 bases). The CDR3 is 17 amino acids. Deletions cut 4 bases from V and 2 bases from J, with 24 bases between. Germline lookup yields CDR1 SQVTM and CDR2 ANQGSEA. The chain's CDR3 is CSVAARPGWDTAYEQYF. CDR3 in DNA: TGCAGCGTTGCCGCCCGACCGGGGTGGGACACAGCCTACGAGCAGTACTTC.

This clone was observed a few times. The chain is built from TRBV28 and TRBJ1-1, with a tentative D call TRBD1 (5 bases). Germline V lookup: CDR1 MDHEN, CDR2 SYDVKM. The CDR3 contains 12 residues. V was pared by 5 bases and J by 13 bases, with 17 bases between. The CDR3 nucleotides are TGTGCCAGCAGTCTGGACCGGGGCAAAGGTTTCTTT. Its translation is CASSLDRGKGFF.

There are a few counts of this clone. The chain recombines TRBV30 with TRBJ1-1; no clear D gene. This CDR3 contains 14 residues. Trimming stripped 2 bases from V and 3 bases from J, with 13 bases between. Germline V gene data show CDR1 as GTSNPN and CDR2 as SVGIG (reference sequence). Written as DNA, the CDR3 is TGTGCCTGGAGTACAGACTGGGCGGACACTGAAGCTTTCTTT. It yields the protein CAWSTDWADTEAFF.

CDR3 in DNA: TGTGCCACCGACGTCACCCATTCTAAACAGGCGGCAAGCTCCTACGAGCAGTACTTC. This translates into CATDVTHSKQAASSYEQYF. This chain joins TRBV10-3 and TRBJ2-7; possible D gene TRBD1, 5 bases. Germline-derived CDR1 and CDR2 are ENHRY and SYGVKD. CDR3 length: 19 amino acids. Trimming stripped 10 bases from V and 0 bases from J, with 31 bases between.

V is TRBV6-6 and J is TRBJ1-5; D gene ambiguous. Trimming took off 2 bases at V and 0 bases at J, with 5 bases between the two ends. Germline-derived CDR1 and CDR2 are MNHNY and SVGAGI (reference sequence). The CDR3 consists of 14 residues. The CDR3 loop reads CASSYDYSNQPQHF. In DNA, the CDR3 is TGTGCCAGCAGTTACGATTATAGCAATCAGCCCCAGCATTTT.

The rearrangement uses TRBV9 and TRBJ1-1; D is undetermined. Trimming pared 4 bases from V and 1 base from J, leaving 8 bases between. Germline CDR1 is SGDLS and CDR2 is YYNGEE. The CDR3 totals 13 residues. CDR3 residues: CASSWHANTEAFF. The CDR3 DNA sequence: TGTGCCAGCAGCTGGCATGCGAACACTGAAGCTTTCTTT.